This T cell receptor beta chain came from a study of T cell repertoires in cytomegalovirus infection. The wider study: From public TCR beta signatures came an indication of both CMV infection and matching HLA type.

Many counts were recorded for this clonotype. Its target is unknown. TCRdb ran MiXCR on the reads and lists one entry per CDR3 protein. The data hold under 200,000 distinct CDR3 sequences, with roughly 9.8% observed a single time. CDR1 MNHEY and CDR2 SVGEGT come from the germline V gene. The CDR3 extends over 17 amino acids. The V gene end was trimmed by 2 bases and the J gene end by 1 base; junction bases not matched to a gene: 10. Study-wide points: Of the TCR beta families, the public ones yielded a cumulative frequency that identified carriers of CMV plus the relevant HLA. HLA-C-restricted CMV clonotypes gave the most frequent clonotype in two of eight donors.

This chain joins TRBV6-2 or TRBV6-3 and TRBJ1-1; the match to TRBD1 covers 7 bases. The sequencing input was PBMCs. The TCR originated in a human donor in good health (CMV status not recorded). Some clones in this sample may be carry-over from other donors' samples. The CDR3 loop reads CASSYTSGTASNTEAFF. The CDR3 DNA reads TGTGCCAGCAGTTACACCTCAGGGACAGCCTCGAACACTGAAGCTTTCTTT.